This T cell receptor beta chain is drawn from a study of T cells in Graves' hyperthyroidism and ophthalmopathy. Orbital computed tomography and thyroid ultrasound, together with serum TRAb and thyroxine and clinical symptoms, were used for diagnoses. The length of the CDR3 is 13 residues. Trimming pared 3 bases from V and 5 bases from J, leaving 11 bases between. Germline V gene data show CDR1 as DFQATT and CDR2 as SNEGSKA (reference sequence). RNA transcripts served as the template for amplifying TCR beta CDR3 regions. HTBI primers drove first-round RT-PCR of the TCR CDR3. MiXCR, run by TCRdb on the multiplex PCR reads, gives a single entry per CDR3 protein. The sample yields 600,000 to 900,000 distinct CDR3 sequences, 16% seen once. This clonotype was observed a handful of times. The antigen remains unidentified. General study points: A 13 V-J model separated ophthalmopathy from stable hyperthyroidism.

The sequenced sample consisted of blood. The chain combines TRBV20-1 with TRBJ2-1; D is undetermined. This receptor was obtained from a young man with Graves' hyperthyroidism. CDR3 residues: CSARFSRNNEQFF. DNA for the CDR3: TGCAGTGCTAGGTTTAGCCGGAACAATGAGCAGTTCTTC.